These 25 T cell receptor beta chains were all obtained from the same sample, sequenced in a study of CD8 T cells in ankylosing spondylitis listed by TCRdb under 2017. Library method: 5' RACE. The sequencer listed for this sample is Illumina HiSeq 2500. In TCRdb, the public reads were trimmed at Q25 with fastp and aligned with MiXCR, with productive beta chains retained. Each record represents a unique CDR3 protein, reported with the most common genes and DNA among its rows. The sample profile shows 250,000 or so distinct CDR3 sequences; 20% to 30% of them were found once. The ten largest account for over 0.55% of the sample. Sequenced material: blood, either unsorted or a sorted T cell fraction (not recorded which). The receptors here all came from a male donor with ankylosing spondylitis or in good health (not recorded which).

The chain has TRBV11-3 and TRBJ2-5; D may match TRBD1 or TRBD2 (5 bases each). The CDR3 is made up of 13 amino acids. Germline V gene data show CDR1 as SGHNT and CDR2 as YENEEA. Trimming shortened V by 2 bases and J by 4 bases, and 8 bases separated the two germline ends. The CDR3 DNA reads as TGTGCCAGCAGCTTAACGGGGACAGAGACCCAGTACTTC. Its protein product is CASSLTGTETQYF.

This clonotype was observed a handful of times. The rearrangement uses TRBV20-1 and TRBJ2-7; D may be TRBD1 or TRBD2 (6 bases each). V lost 0 bases and J 1 base, leaving 13 bases between the germline ends. Germline assignment: CDR1 DFQATT and CDR2 SNEGSKA (reference sequence). The length of the CDR3 is 15 residues. CDR3 residues: CSARDGGGDSYEQYF. The CDR3, as DNA: TGCAGTGCTAGAGATGGGGGCGGGGATTCCTACGAGCAGTACTTC.

A few counts support this clonotype. The V and J genes are TRBV20-1 and TRBJ1-1, with D possibly being TRBD1 (6 bases). Germline values: CDR1 DFQATT, CDR2 SNEGSKA (reference sequence). This CDR3 is 14 amino acids long. With 0 bases removed from V and 5 bases from J, the gap between germline ends came to 13 bases. CDR3 coding DNA: TGCAGTGCTAGAGACACAGGGATGGGTACTGAAGCTTTCTTT. It codes for CSARDTGMGTEAFF.

The chain carries TRBV12-3 or TRBV12-4 and TRBJ2-1, with D perhaps TRBD2 (7 bases). The CDR3 runs 15 residues. The V gene lost 2 bases and the J gene lost 8 bases, with 16 bases spanning the gap. The CDR3, as DNA: TGTGCCAGCAGTTTAAGAGGGGGGGCCCCCCATGAGCAGTTCTTC. Translated, it gives CASSLRGGAPHEQFF.

There are many counts of this clonotype. This rearrangement joins TRBV20-1 to TRBJ1-5; D gene unclear. V lost 0 bases to trimming and J lost 1 base, with 16 bases between them. Germline lookup yields CDR1 DFQATT and CDR2 SNEGSKA (reference sequence). This CDR3 is 17 amino acids long. This CDR3 reads CSARDAGHPGSNQPQHF. The CDR3 DNA reads TGCAGTGCTAGAGATGCGGGCCACCCTGGGAGCAATCAGCCCCAGCATTTT.

This clonotype has just a few counts. The chain employs TRBV20-1 and TRBJ1-5, with D possibly TRBD1 on 6 matching bases. Germline V gene sequence: CDR1 DFQATT, CDR2 SNEGSKA (reference sequence). CDR3 length: 12 amino acids. V lost 5 bases, J lost 7 bases, and 12 bases lay in between. CDR3 DNA sequence: TGCAGTGCTGTTACAGGGTACCAGCCCCAGCATTTT. Protein product: CSAVTGYQPQHF.

This clonotype was seen only a few times. This rearrangement joins TRBV20-1 to TRBJ1-1; no clear D gene. Germline CDR1 reads DFQATT; CDR2 reads SNEGSKA (reference sequence). Trimming left V 1 base short and J 6 bases short, with 9 bases between. This CDR3 is 12 amino acids long. The CDR3, as DNA: TGCAGTGCTAGAGGAGATAGATCTGAAGCTTTCTTT. The encoded protein is CSARGDRSEAFF.

As for this clonotype: The junction and the germline gene differ at one end; a read error may be behind it. The genes are TRBV6-1 and TRBJ1-4; D gene uncertain. Germline-derived CDR1 and CDR2 are MNHNS and SASEGT. The CDR3 covers 16 residues. The CDR3: CASSNGILSLKEKLFF. The CDR3 nucleotides read TGCGCCAGCAGCAACGGGATCCTAAGTCTCAAAGAAAAACTGTTTTTT.

This clonotype was counted at least ten times. The genes are TRBV7-2 and TRBJ1-6, with TRBD1 as a possible D gene (5 bases). CDR1 and CDR2 (germline): SGHTA, FQGNSA. The CDR3 totals 14 residues. The germline V and J ends were trimmed by 2 bases and 6 bases, with 8 bases remaining between them. The CDR3 spells CASSLRDGNSPLHF. The CDR3 DNA reads as TGTGCCAGCAGCTTAAGGGACGGTAATTCACCCCTCCACTTT. The whole variable domain, filled in from reference TRBV7-2 and TRBJ1-6, reads GAGVSQSPSNKVTEKGKDVELRCDPISGHTALYWYRQSLGQGLEFLIYFQGNSAPDKSGLPSDRFSAERTGGSVSTLTIQRTQQEDSAVYLCASSLRDGNSPLHFGNGTRLTVT.

This clonotype was observed at least ten times. The rearrangement joins TRBV29-1 to TRBJ2-2; maybe TRBD1 (6 bases). Germline V gene lookup returns CDR1 SQVTM and CDR2 ANQGSEA. The CDR3 length is 14 residues. The germline V and J ends were trimmed by 6 bases and 4 bases, with 15 bases remaining between them. The CDR3 DNA reads as TGCAGCGTACGCAGGGGCGGAGGCACCGGGGAGCTGTTTTTT. Translated: CSVRRGGGTGELFF.

The chain couples TRBV20-1 to TRBJ2-3; 13 positions agree with TRBD2. The CDR3 has 15 residues. Unmatched junction bases numbered 5, after V lost 5 bases and J lost 3 bases. Germline loops: CDR1 DFQATT, CDR2 SNEGSKA (reference sequence). The CDR3 loop is CSAVTSGGQTDTQYF. CDR3 in DNA: TGCAGTGCTGTGACTAGCGGGGGGCAGACAGATACGCAGTATTTT.

This clonotype was observed a handful of times. This chain connects TRBV20-1 to TRBJ2-1, with TRBD2 matching 11 bases. Looked up from germline, CDR1 is DFQATT and CDR2 is SNEGSKA (reference sequence). Trimming removed 7 bases from V and 3 bases from J; junction bases left unmatched: 8. CDR3 length equals 15 residues. DNA for the CDR3: TGCAGTGGGTCTAGCGGGGGGTCCATCTACAATGAGCAGTTCTTC. Translating gives CSGSSGGSIYNEQFF.

This rearrangement joins TRBV4-1 to TRBJ2-1; TRBD1 matches 9 bases. Germline assignment: CDR1 MGHRA and CDR2 YSYEKL. The CDR3 runs 16 residues. The V segment lost 3 bases and the J segment 15 bases; nucleotides outside the gene matches: 18. The CDR3 loop reads CASSQPPIDRGSRRFF. The CDR3 DNA sequence: TGCGCCAGCAGCCAGCCTCCGATCGACAGGGGGTCCCGACGGTTCTTC.

This clonotype was detected many times. The V and J genes are TRBV29-1 and TRBJ2-2; D is possibly TRBD1 (5 bases). V was pared by 6 bases and J by 5 bases, with 13 bases between. The length of the CDR3 is 13 residues. The V gene's germline CDR1 is SQVTM and CDR2 ANQGSEA. The CDR3 DNA is TGCAGCGTCCAATCAGGGTATACCGGGGAGCTGTTTTTT. Translation gives CSVQSGYTGELFF.

This clonotype has a handful of counts. This chain uses TRBV12-3 or TRBV12-4 with TRBJ2-2; D ambiguous. Trimming took off 6 bases at V and 1 base at J, with 6 bases between the two ends. CDR3 length: 13 amino acids. The CDR3 coding sequence is TGTGCCAGCAGCGGAAAGAACACCGGGGAGCTGTTTTTT. This gives the protein CASSGKNTGELFF.

This clonotype was seen only a few times. This chain links TRBV20-1 with TRBJ1-5; D is undetermined. V was pared by 3 bases and J by 0 bases, with 6 bases between. The V gene's germline CDR1 is DFQATT and CDR2 SNEGSKA (reference sequence). This CDR3 spans 13 amino acids. This CDR3 is CSASLDSNQPQHF. CDR3 in DNA: TGCAGTGCTAGTCTCGATAGCAATCAGCCCCAGCATTTT.

This clonotype has ten or more counts. The chain joins TRBV5-5 to TRBJ1-6; D gene uncertain. The CDR3 is 17 amino acids. V was trimmed by 1 base and J by 0 bases, leaving 11 bases between them. Looked up from germline, CDR1 is SGHKS and CDR2 is YYEKEE (reference sequence). The CDR3 nucleotides read TGTGCCAGCAGCTTGCTGAACGCAAACTCCTATAATTCACCCCTCCACTTT. Translating gives CASSLLNANSYNSPLHF.

This clonotype was picked up many times. The chain recombines TRBV6-5 with TRBJ2-6; the D gene is possibly TRBD2 (5 bases). This CDR3 comprises 18 residues. V lost 2 bases to trimming and J lost 0 bases, with 14 bases between them. CDR1 is MNHEY and CDR2 is SVGAGI in the germline V gene. The CDR3 bases are TGTGCCAGCAGTTACGAGGGCGCAATACCCTCTGGGGCCAACGTCCTGACTTTC. Translated, it gives CASSYEGAIPSGANVLTF.

The gene calls are TRBV4-2 and TRBJ1-3; D might be TRBD1 (5 bases). Germline V gene lookup returns CDR1 LGHNA and CDR2 YNFKEQ. V dropped 0 bases and J dropped 2 bases, with 8 bases sitting between them. This CDR3 comprises 15 residues. CDR3 loop: CASSQDRGAGNTIYF. The CDR3 coding sequence is TGTGCCAGCAGCCAAGATCGAGGGGCTGGAAACACCATATATTTT.

The chain employs TRBV5-4 and TRBJ1-1; perhaps TRBD1 as D (6 bases). Trimming removed 3 bases from V and 3 bases from J, with 12 bases in between. The CDR3 is 14 amino acids. Germline lookup yields CDR1 SGHNT and CDR2 YYREEE (reference sequence). This CDR3 reads CASSSQGRDTEAFF. CDR3 DNA: TGTGCCAGCAGCTCACAGGGACGGGACACTGAAGCTTTCTTT.

This clonotype was seen repeatedly, ten times or more. The CDR3 DNA is TGTGCCAGCAGCTTAGACAGAGCGGCTAATTCACCCCTCCACTTT. Residues: CASSLDRAANSPLHF. This rearrangement joins TRBV7-2 to TRBJ1-6; no clear D. Germline V gene sequence: CDR1 SGHTA, CDR2 FQGNSA. V lost 1 base to trimming and J lost 6 bases, with 10 bases between them. CDR3 length equals 15 residues.

The V call is TRBV5-5, the J call TRBJ2-1, with 7 nucleotides matching TRBD1. The CDR3 totals 14 residues. Germline V gives CDR1 SGHKS, CDR2 YYEKEE (reference sequence). Trimming cost V 5 bases and J 6 bases; bases outside gene matches: 8. CDR3 residues: CASRLGTVLNEQFF. The CDR3 nucleotides are TGTGCCAGCAGACTCGGGACAGTCCTCAATGAGCAGTTCTTC.

This clonotype has at least ten counts. The rearrangement links TRBV6-1 to TRBJ1-2, with 9 bases identical to TRBD1. V shed 5 bases, J shed 0 bases, and the junction held 10 bases outside the gene matches. The germline V gene encodes CDR1 MNHNS and CDR2 SASEGT. There are 17 residues in the CDR3. CDR3 in amino acids: CASSTTGGPTTNYGYTF. CDR3 nucleotide sequence: TGTGCCAGCAGTACCACAGGGGGCCCCACCACTAACTATGGCTACACCTTC.

V and J are TRBV12-3 or TRBV12-4 and TRBJ2-5; a weak D match, TRBD2 (5 bases). V was pared by 6 bases and J by 4 bases, with 15 bases between. This CDR3 has 14 amino acids. For the CDR3, the DNA is TGTGCCAGCAGCTACTCTGGAGGTCGAGAGACCCAGTACTTC. This encodes CASSYSGGRETQYF.

This clonotype has just a few counts. V is TRBV5-5 and J is TRBJ1-2; D uncertain. The CDR3 spans 15 residues. Trimming left V 1 base short and J 8 bases short, with 18 bases between. The germline CDR1 and CDR2 sequences are SGHKS and YYEKEE (reference sequence). The CDR3 bases are TGTGCCAGCAGCTTGCAGGTCCTGGCCGTCTACGGCTACACCTTC. Translated: CASSLQVLAVYGYTF.